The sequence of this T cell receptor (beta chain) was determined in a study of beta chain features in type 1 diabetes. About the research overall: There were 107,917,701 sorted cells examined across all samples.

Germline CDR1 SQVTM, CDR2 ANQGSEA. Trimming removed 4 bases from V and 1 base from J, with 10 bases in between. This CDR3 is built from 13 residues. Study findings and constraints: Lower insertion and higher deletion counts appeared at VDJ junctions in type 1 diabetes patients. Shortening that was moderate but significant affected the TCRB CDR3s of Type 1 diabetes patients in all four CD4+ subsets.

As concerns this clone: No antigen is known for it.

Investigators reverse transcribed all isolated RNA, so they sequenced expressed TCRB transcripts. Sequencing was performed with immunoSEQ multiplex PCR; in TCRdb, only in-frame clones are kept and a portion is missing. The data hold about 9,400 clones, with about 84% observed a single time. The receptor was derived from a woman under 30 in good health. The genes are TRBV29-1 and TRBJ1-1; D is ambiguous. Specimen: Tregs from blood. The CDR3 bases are TGCAGCGTTGCTTGGGCGGGGAACACTGAAGCTTTCTTT. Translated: CSVAWAGNTEAFF.